Below are 29 T cell receptor beta chains sequenced from a single sample in a study of T-cell reconstitution after alpha-beta-depleted transplantation in children. The TCRbeta library incorporated unique molecular identifiers. MiXCR, applied by TCRdb to the PCR reads, yields one record per CDR3 protein. This sample has about 460,000 distinct CDR3 sequences; about 12% occur once, and the top ten carry over 5.5%. The specimen comprised PBMCs from the stem cell graft donor, sampled from the stem cell graft. The receptors come from a human donor who donated a stem cell graft to a child with combined immunodeficiency.

With respect to this clonotype: One end of the junction does not line up with germline, which may come from a read error. J is TRBJ1-4 and V is TRBV24-1; tentative D call: TRBD1 (6 bases). The germline CDR1 and CDR2 sequences are KGHDR and SFDVKD. This CDR3 has 11 amino acids. CDR3 coding DNA: TGTACCACTAAGGGGGGTCGACAACTGTTTTTT. This gives the protein CTTKGGRQLFF.

This clonotype was counted between two and nine times. The V and J genes are TRBV9 and TRBJ1-1; unclear D gene. Germline V gene sequence: CDR1 SGDLS, CDR2 YYNGEE. V gave up 0 bases and J gave up 0 bases, with 9 bases separating them. The CDR3 runs 15 residues. CDR3 residues: CASSVEGRMNTEAFF. For the CDR3, the DNA is TGTGCCAGCAGCGTAGAAGGGAGAATGAACACTGAAGCTTTCTTT.

V usage is TRBV9 and J usage is TRBJ2-5; no firm D call. The length of the CDR3 is 10 residues. CDR1 is SGDLS and CDR2 is YYNGEE in the germline V gene. With 2 bases removed from V and 5 bases from J, the gap between germline ends came to 1 base. The CDR3 loop reads CASSVETQYF. The DNA for the CDR3 is TGTGCCAGCAGCGTGGAGACCCAGTACTTC.

J is TRBJ2-7 and V is TRBV29-1; 7 bases fit TRBD1. CDR1 and CDR2 from the germline V gene are SQVTM and ANQGSEA. The CDR3 extends over 13 amino acids. The V gene end was trimmed by 7 bases and the J gene end by 3 bases; junction bases not matched to a gene: 9. CDR3 amino acids: CSAEGPGGYEQYF. The DNA for the CDR3 is TGCAGCGCCGAGGGGCCAGGGGGCTACGAGCAGTACTTC.

V gene TRBV9 combines with J gene TRBJ2-7; D is possibly TRBD2 (6 bases). CDR1 is SGDLS and CDR2 is YYNGEE in the germline V gene. The CDR3 is 15 residues long. The V gene lost 0 bases and the J gene lost 3 bases, with 13 bases spanning the gap. CDR3 DNA sequence: TGTGCCAGCAGCGTAGTCGGGGGTCCTATCTACGAGCAGTACTTC. It encodes CASSVVGGPIYEQYF.

This clonotype was observed many times. This chain uses TRBV12-3 or TRBV12-4 with TRBJ2-3; possibly TRBD2 for D (6 bases). Trimming stripped 6 bases from V and 1 base from J, with 11 bases between. This CDR3 is 14 amino acids long. The CDR3 here is CASSLGGGTDTQYF. CDR3 sequence (DNA): TGTGCCAGCAGCTTGGGCGGGGGCACAGATACGCAGTATTTT.

This chain uses TRBV25-1 with TRBJ2-2; no reliable D call. Trimming removed 1 base at V and 0 bases at J, with 6 bases between. Germline values: CDR1 MGHDK, CDR2 SYGVNS. The CDR3 has 15 residues. CDR3 amino acids: CASSEFDTNTGELFF. The CDR3 bases are TGTGCCAGCAGTGAATTTGATACGAACACCGGGGAGCTGTTTTTT.

V is TRBV12-3 or TRBV12-4 and J is TRBJ1-2, with no clear D. This CDR3 is built from 12 residues. The V end lost 1 base, the J end lost 8 bases, and 8 bases lay between the germline ends. CDR3 in amino acids: CASSLDGIGYTF. The DNA of the CDR3 is TGTGCCAGCAGTTTAGATGGGATAGGCTACACCTTC.

This clonotype was found many times. The chain links TRBV28 to TRBJ2-3; a weak D match, TRBD2 (6 bases). V lost 6 bases, J lost 2 bases, and 12 bases lay in between. The CDR3 extends over 14 amino acids. CDR1 MDHEN and CDR2 SYDVKM come from the germline V gene. The CDR3 nucleotides read TGTGCCAGCAGCTTTGGGGGGTACACAGATACGCAGTATTTT. Its protein product is CASSFGGYTDTQYF.

This clonotype has at least ten counts. CDR3 coding DNA: TGTGCCATCCCGGACCTTCGGGTTGGCTACACCTTC. Translation gives CAIPDLRVGYTF. The rearrangement joins TRBV10-3 to TRBJ1-2, with unresolved D. Germline values: CDR1 ENHRY, CDR2 SYGVKD. CDR3 length equals 12 residues. Deletions cut 8 bases from V and 7 bases from J, with 14 bases between.

The chain employs TRBV6-1 and TRBJ1-5; 9 nucleotides align to TRBD1. The CDR3 loop spans 17 amino acids. Germline assignment: CDR1 MNHNS and CDR2 SASEGT. V gave up 5 bases and J gave up 2 bases; unmatched junction bases: 10. The CDR3 DNA follows: TGTGCCAGCAGTCCCTGGGACAGGGTCTTTGGCAATCAGCCCCAGCATTTT. This gives the protein CASSPWDRVFGNQPQHF.

The chain couples TRBV6-2 or TRBV6-3 to TRBJ2-7, with D hard to call. V lost 5 bases to trimming and J lost 5 bases, with 13 bases between them. In germline, CDR1 is MNHEY, CDR2 SVGEGT. CDR3 size: 13 residues. The CDR3 DNA follows: TGTGCCAGCAGTCCCCGGCGCCGCGACGAGCAGTACTTC. As protein: CASSPRRRDEQYF.

V and J are TRBV5-6 and TRBJ2-7; possibly TRBD1 or TRBD2 for D (6 bases each). Germline CDR1 SGHDT, CDR2 YYEEEE. Trimming shortened V by 5 bases and J by 2 bases, and 8 bases separated the two germline ends. This CDR3 is 12 amino acids long. DNA for the CDR3: TGTGCCAGCAGACGGGGGCCCTACGAGCAGTACTTC. The encoded protein is CASRRGPYEQYF.

This clonotype was detected a few times. This chain uses TRBV18 with TRBJ2-1; possible D gene TRBD2, 6 bases. V dropped 5 bases and J dropped 3 bases, with 14 bases sitting between them. Germline assignment: CDR1 KGHSH and CDR2 LQKENI. The CDR3 runs 15 residues. The DNA for the CDR3 is TGTGCCAGCTCATCGGGGACTTTTGGCTACAATGAGCAGTTCTTC. Translation gives CASSSGTFGYNEQFF.

This clonotype was counted between two and nine times. The chain employs TRBV5-1 and TRBJ2-3, with D maybe TRBD1 (6 bases). V was shortened by 4 bases and J by 2 bases, with 14 bases between the two germline ends. The CDR3 is 15 residues long. The germline V gene encodes CDR1 SGHRS and CDR2 YFSETQ. The CDR3 DNA reads as TGCGCCAGCAGCCTAACAGGGTGGGACACAGATACGCAGTATTTT. Protein: CASSLTGWDTDTQYF.

The genes are TRBV20-1 and TRBJ2-1; 11 bases align to TRBD2. Germline lookup yields CDR1 DFQATT and CDR2 SNEGSKA (reference sequence). V was pared by 0 bases and J by 6 bases, with 19 bases of the junction left unmatched. CDR3 size: 20 residues. The chain's CDR3 is CSARDDRKLAGALGSNEQFF. The CDR3 DNA is TGCAGTGCTAGAGATGATAGAAAACTAGCGGGGGCATTGGGGTCCAATGAGCAGTTCTTC.

Points on this clonotype: This clone may be a read error of a much larger clone one base away. The chain recombines TRBV2 with TRBJ2-7, with D tentatively TRBD1 or TRBD2 (5 bases each). The CDR3 runs 10 residues. Germline V CDR1 and CDR2: SNHLY, FYNNEI. Trimming removed 6 bases from V and 6 bases from J, with 6 bases in between. In nucleotides, the CDR3 is TGTGCCAGCAGCGGGGCCGAGCAGTACTTC. It is translated as CASSGAEQYF.

This chain joins TRBV7-2 and TRBJ2-5; possibly TRBD1 for D (6 bases). Germline loops: CDR1 SGHTA, CDR2 FQGNSA. This CDR3 is 14 amino acids long. Trimming cost V 5 bases and J 6 bases, with 16 bases left between them. The CDR3 sequence: CASSPSGARKTQYF. The CDR3 DNA follows: TGTGCCAGCAGCCCGTCAGGGGCCCGGAAGACCCAGTACTTC. Complete variable domain (other parts from reference TRBV7-2 and TRBJ2-5): GAGVSQSPSNKVTEKGKDVELRCDPISGHTALYWYRQSLGQGLEFLIYFQGNSAPDKSGLPSDRFSAERTGGSVSTLTIQRTQQEDSAVYLCASSPSGARKTQYFGPGTRLLVL.

This clonotype showed up many times. The V gene is TRBV7-9, the J gene TRBJ2-7; D gene unclear. The V gene's germline CDR1 is SEHNR and CDR2 FQNEAQ (reference sequence). CDR3 size: 14 residues. V shed 7 bases and J shed 0 bases, with 13 bases lying between them. The CDR3 nucleotides are TGTGCCAGCAATCCAGGAGAGATCTCCTACGAGCAGTACTTC. This translates into CASNPGEISYEQYF.

This clonotype was counted a few times. V usage is TRBV12-3 or TRBV12-4 and J usage is TRBJ2-3, with 9 bases aligning to TRBD2. The CDR3 runs 17 residues. Trimming removed 2 bases from V and 6 bases from J; junction bases left unmatched: 12. Here the CDR3 DNA reads TGTGCCAGCAGTTTAATTTCCCTAGCGGGGTTCGTGGATACGCAGTATTTT. Translation gives CASSLISLAGFVDTQYF.

V usage is TRBV2 and J usage is TRBJ2-3, with D possibly matching TRBD2 (6 bases). Trimming pared 5 bases from V and 1 base from J, leaving 13 bases between. CDR3 length: 15 amino acids. Germline-derived CDR1 and CDR2 are SNHLY and FYNNEI. The CDR3 spells CASSTSRGRTDTQYF. In DNA, the CDR3 is TGTGCCAGCAGTACTAGCCGGGGCCGCACAGATACGCAGTATTTT.

The chain employs TRBV6-5 and TRBJ1-5; the D gene is possibly TRBD1 (5 bases). With 8 bases removed from V and 6 bases from J, the gap between germline ends came to 14 bases. The CDR3 is made up of 13 amino acids. Germline loops: CDR1 MNHEY, CDR2 SVGAGI. The CDR3 is CASGERDGQPQHF. The CDR3 bases are TGTGCCAGCGGCGAGCGGGACGGTCAGCCCCAGCATTTT.

This clonotype was detected ten times or more. The rearrangement joins TRBV24-1 to TRBJ2-1, with 14 bases identical to TRBD2. This CDR3 region has 20 residues. The V and J ends lost 4 bases and 0 bases, in that order; junction bases with no gene match: 10. Germline CDR1 and CDR2: KGHDR and SFDVKD. Written as DNA, the CDR3 is TGTGCCACCAGTGAACCCGGGACTAGCGGGGGCCCCGGCTCCTACAATGAGCAGTTCTTC. This sequence encodes CATSEPGTSGGPGSYNEQFF.

The V call is TRBV4-1, the J call TRBJ2-7; D may be TRBD2 (5 bases). V was trimmed by 2 bases and J by 5 bases, leaving 16 bases between them. This CDR3 contains 15 residues. CDR1 is MGHRA, CDR2 YSYEKL, per germline. CDR3 sequence: CASSQRLARLHEQYF. DNA for the CDR3: TGCGCCAGCAGCCAAAGATTAGCGCGTCTCCACGAGCAGTACTTC.

There are many counts of this clonotype. The chain is built from TRBV7-2 and TRBJ2-7; 8 bases line up with TRBD1. Losses at the gene ends were 6 bases for V and 3 bases for J; bases not matched to a gene: 4. The CDR3 totals 13 residues. In germline, CDR1 is SGHTA, CDR2 FQGNSA. This chain's CDR3 is CASRPTGVYEQYF. The CDR3 DNA reads as TGTGCCAGCAGACCGACAGGGGTCTACGAGCAGTACTTC.

The J gene is TRBJ2-7, the V gene TRBV21-1; TRBD2 is taken as the D call from the table, unchecked against the DNA. TRBV21-1 is annotated as a pseudogene. The CDR3 is 16 amino acids. CDR3 DNA sequence: TGTGCCAGCCCCCGACCAGGGACTAGCGGAACCTACGAGCAGTACTTC. Translating gives CASPRPGTSGTYEQYF.

In its sample, this clonotype was seen many times. The chain uses TRBV14 and TRBJ2-7; possible D gene TRBD1, 5 bases. The length of the CDR3 is 15 residues. The germline V and J ends were trimmed by 3 bases and 6 bases, with 18 bases remaining between them. Germline CDR1 SGHDN, CDR2 FVKESK. CDR3 loop: CASSHYQGRIREQYF. The DNA for the CDR3 is TGTGCCAGCAGCCACTACCAGGGAAGGATACGCGAGCAGTACTTC.

This clonotype came up a few times. The chain is built from TRBV27 and TRBJ1-6; D is perhaps TRBD1 (6 bases). CDR1 and CDR2 (germline): MNHEY, SMNVEV (reference sequence). There are 18 residues in the CDR3. The V end was cut by 5 bases, the J end by 7 bases, with 24 bases between. CDR3 loop: CASSARVWNRDPNSPLHF. CDR3 nucleotides: TGTGCCAGCAGTGCCCGCGTGTGGAACAGGGACCCAAATTCACCCCTCCACTTT.

There are a few counts of this clonotype. The chain joins TRBV6-5 to TRBJ2-1, with D unclear. The germline V gene has CDR1 MNHEY and CDR2 SVGAGI. The ends were cut back, 3 bases at V and 0 bases at J, with 9 bases in the middle. The CDR3 is 15 amino acids. The CDR3 sequence: CASSYQPGSYNEQFF. In DNA form, the CDR3 reads TGTGCCAGCAGTTATCAACCGGGCTCCTACAATGAGCAGTTCTTC.